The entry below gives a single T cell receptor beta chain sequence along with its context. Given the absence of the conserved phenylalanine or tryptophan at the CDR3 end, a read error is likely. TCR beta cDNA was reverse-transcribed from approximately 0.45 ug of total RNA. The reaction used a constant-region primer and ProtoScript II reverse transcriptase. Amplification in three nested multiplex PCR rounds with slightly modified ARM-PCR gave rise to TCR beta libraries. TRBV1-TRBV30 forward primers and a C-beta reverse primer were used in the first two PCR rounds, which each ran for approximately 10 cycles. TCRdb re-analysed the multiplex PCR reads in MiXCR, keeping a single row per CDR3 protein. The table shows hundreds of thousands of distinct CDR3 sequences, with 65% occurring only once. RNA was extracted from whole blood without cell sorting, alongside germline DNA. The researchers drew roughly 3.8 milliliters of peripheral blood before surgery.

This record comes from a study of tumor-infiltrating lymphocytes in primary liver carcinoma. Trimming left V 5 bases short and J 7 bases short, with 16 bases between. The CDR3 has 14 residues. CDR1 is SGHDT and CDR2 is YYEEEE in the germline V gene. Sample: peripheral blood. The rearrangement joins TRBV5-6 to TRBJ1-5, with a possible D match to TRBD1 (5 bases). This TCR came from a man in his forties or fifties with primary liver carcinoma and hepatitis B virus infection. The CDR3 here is CASSYRGGSQPQHS. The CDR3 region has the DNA TGTGCCAGCAGTTACCGGGGGGGTTCACAGCCCCAGCATTCT.